One T cell receptor (beta chain) is described in this entry. This entry comes from a study of shared clonotypes between healthy human individuals. The protocol was immunoSEQ multiplex PCR, while the TCRdb copy is restricted to in-frame clones and leaves out a portion. The sample lists some 790,000 clones; 72% were seen once. The sample consisted of memory CD4+ T cells sorted from blood. Subset noted: CD45RA-negative fraction. This TCR was recovered from a woman aged 30 to 39 in good health.

This chain's CDR3 is CASSRVRGTGYGYTF. CDR3 sequence (DNA): TGCGCCAGCAGCAGAGTCAGGGGAACGGGCTATGGCTACACCTTC. This sequence joins TRBV5-1 and TRBJ1-2; D may be TRBD1 (6 bases). The germline V gene has CDR1 SGHRS and CDR2 YFSETQ. V was pared by 4 bases and J by 4 bases, with 17 bases between. This CDR3 region has 15 residues.